This T cell receptor beta chain was observed in a study of T cells in Graves' hyperthyroidism and ophthalmopathy. RNA transcripts provided the source from which TCR beta CDR3 regions were amplified. A set of HTBI primers served as the primers for a first-round RT-PCR of the TCR CDR3. TCRdb processed the multiplex PCR reads anew with MiXCR; each CDR3 protein has one entry. Here the sample spans about 420,000 distinct CDR3 sequences, roughly 13% being singletons. Diagnostic decisions used clinical symptoms, serum thyroxine and TRAb, thyroid ultrasound and orbital computed tomography. In its sample, this clonotype was seen many times. This sequence originates from a woman aged 18-29 years with Graves' hyperthyroidism. Sequencing input: blood.

CDR3 nucleotides: TGTGCCAGCAGTTCCGACCCGAATACGCAGTATTTT. Encoded protein: CASSSDPNTQYF. This chain uses TRBV2 with TRBJ2-3; D is uncertain. The CDR3 covers 12 residues. The ends were cut back, 5 bases at V and 7 bases at J, with 10 bases in the middle. Germline-derived CDR1 and CDR2 are SNHLY and FYNNEI.